Listed below are T cell receptor beta chains from one sample, sequenced in a study of PD-1 blockade in classical Hodgkin lymphoma. The repertoire was sequenced with immunoSEQ multiplex PCR; TCRdb's copy has only in-frame clones and lacks some. The data contain 30,000 or so clones, approximately 90% of them seen just once; the ten biggest clones take up around 0.21%. This material consisted of CD4+ T cells from blood, taken at baseline. The source is a human donor with classical Hodgkin lymphoma. Each CDR3 is given with its conserved first and last residue. A D gene is named only where the DNA matches it firmly. Size is omitted from some rows. Given values are once, few, many or a class for expanded clones.

d_gene: TRBD1
v_gene: TRBV5-1
j_gene: TRBJ2-5
abundance: -
CDR3aa: CASSFARGQKTQYF
CDR3nt: TGCGCCAGCAGCTTCGCCAGGGGGCAAAAGACCCAGTACTTC

d_gene: TRBD1
v_gene: TRBV10-3
j_gene: TRBJ1-2
abundance: -
CDR3aa: CAIHPRQGRTNYGYTF
CDR3nt: TGTGCCATCCATCCCCGACAGGGGAGAACTAACTATGGCTACACCTTC

d_gene: TRBD2
v_gene: TRBV29-1
j_gene: TRBJ2-3
abundance: -
CDR3aa: CSVEEKRLAGTDTQYF
CDR3nt: TGCAGCGTTGAAGAGAAACGACTAGCGGGCACAGATACGCAGTATTTT

d_gene: TRBD1
v_gene: TRBV11-2
j_gene: TRBJ1-4
abundance: -
CDR3aa: CASSPSGGGAGELFF
CDR3nt: TGTGCCAGCAGCCCGTCAGGGGGCGGGGCGGGGGAACTGTTTTTT

d_gene: -
v_gene: TRBV29-1
j_gene: TRBJ1-1
abundance: -
CDR3aa: CSVVHDREAFF
CDR3nt: TGCAGCGTTGTTCACGACAGGGAAGCTTTCTTT

d_gene: -
v_gene: TRBV11-3
j_gene: TRBJ2-3
abundance: -
CDR3aa: CASSLGSHPPTDTQYF
CDR3nt: TGTGCCAGCAGCTTAGGTAGCCACCCCCCCACAGATACGCAGTATTTT

d_gene: TRBD1
v_gene: TRBV15
j_gene: TRBJ2-5
abundance: -
CDR3aa: CATSRGGQARQETQYF
CDR3nt: TGTGCCACCAGCAGAGGGGGACAGGCCAGACAAGAGACCCAGTACTTC

d_gene: -
v_gene: TRBV19
j_gene: TRBJ1-4
abundance: -
CDR3aa: CASSPGTGDEKLFF
CDR3nt: TGTGCCAGTAGTCCCGGGACGGGGGATGAAAAACTGTTTTTT

d_gene: TRBD2
v_gene: TRBV5-4
j_gene: TRBJ2-7
abundance: -
CDR3aa: CASSFGTSGISLYEQYF
CDR3nt: TGTGCCAGCAGCTTTGGGACTAGCGGGATATCCCTCTACGAGCAGTACTTC

d_gene: TRBD2
v_gene: TRBV5-1
j_gene: TRBJ2-3
abundance: once
CDR3aa: CASSGRGDWTDTQYF
CDR3nt: TGCGCCAGCAGCGGGAGGGGCGACTGGACAGATACGCAGTATTTT

d_gene: TRBD1
v_gene: TRBV6-6
j_gene: TRBJ2-7
abundance: -
CDR3aa: CASTSMGQVYF
CDR3nt: TGTGCCAGCACCTCAATGGGACAGGTGTACTTC

d_gene: TRBD2
v_gene: TRBV5-4
j_gene: TRBJ2-5
abundance: -
CDR3aa: CASSPHRGLAGGRETQYF
CDR3nt: TGTGCCAGCAGCCCTCATAGAGGATTAGCGGGAGGGAGGGAGACCCAGTACTTC

d_gene: -
v_gene: TRBV7-2
j_gene: TRBJ2-2
abundance: -
CDR3aa: CASSLGIVDTGELFF
CDR3nt: TGTGCCAGCAGCTTAGGGATCGTGGACACCGGGGAGCTGTTTTTT

d_gene: -
v_gene: TRBV30
j_gene: TRBJ2-7
abundance: -
CDR3aa: CAWRQNLASYEQYF
CDR3nt: TGTGCCTGGAGACAGAACCTAGCTTCCTACGAGCAGTACTTC

d_gene: -
v_gene: TRBV4-1
j_gene: TRBJ1-6
abundance: -
CDR3aa: CASRLQGGNYNSPLHF
CDR3nt: TGCGCCAGCAGATTGCAGGGAGGTAACTATAATTCACCCCTCCACTTT

d_gene: -
v_gene: TRBV9
j_gene: TRBJ2-1
abundance: -
CDR3aa: CASSVAPGSSYNEQFF
CDR3nt: TGTGCCAGCAGCGTAGCCCCCGGGAGCTCCTACAATGAGCAGTTCTTC

d_gene: TRBD2
v_gene: TRBV9
j_gene: TRBJ2-1
abundance: -
CDR3aa: CASSVVSGSGHNEQFF
CDR3nt: TGTGCCAGCAGCGTAGTTAGCGGGAGTGGCCACAATGAGCAGTTCTTC

d_gene: -
v_gene: TRBV14
j_gene: TRBJ2-7
abundance: -
CDR3aa: CASSQSVVLSYEQYF
CDR3nt: TGTGCCAGCAGCCAATCGGTCGTTCTCTCCTACGAGCAGTACTTC

d_gene: -
v_gene: TRBV6-1
j_gene: TRBJ1-4
abundance: -
CDR3aa: CASSPGHQLREKLFF
CDR3nt: TGTGCCAGCAGCCCGGGACACCAACTTAGGGAAAAACTGTTTTTT

d_gene: TRBD1
v_gene: TRBV7-2
j_gene: TRBJ1-2
abundance: -
CDR3aa: CASSNDRGMIGYTF
CDR3nt: TGTGCCAGCAGCAACGACAGGGGAATGATTGGCTACACCTTC

d_gene: TRBD2
v_gene: TRBV5-8
j_gene: TRBJ2-4
abundance: -
CDR3aa: CASSFSGSTKNIQYF
CDR3nt: TGTGCCAGCAGCTTTAGCGGGAGTACCAAAAACATTCAGTACTTC

d_gene: -
v_gene: TRBV10-3
j_gene: TRBJ2-1
abundance: -
CDR3aa: CAIRSRWGDEQFF
CDR3nt: TGTGCCATCAGATCAAGATGGGGCGATGAGCAGTTCTTC

d_gene: -
v_gene: TRBV4-1
j_gene: TRBJ1-2
abundance: once
CDR3aa: CASSQDGGLTNYGYTF
CDR3nt: TGCGCCAGCAGCCAAGATGGGGGGCTAACTAACTATGGCTACACCTTC

d_gene: -
v_gene: TRBV20-1
j_gene: TRBJ1-1
abundance: -
CDR3aa: CSATDTEAFF
CDR3nt: TGCAGTGCTACCGACACTGAAGCTTTCTTT

d_gene: -
v_gene: TRBV11-3
j_gene: TRBJ2-5
abundance: -
CDR3aa: CASSLDHQETQYF
CDR3nt: TGTGCCAGCAGCTTAGATCATCAAGAGACCCAGTACTTC

d_gene: -
v_gene: TRBV28
j_gene: TRBJ2-7
abundance: -
CDR3aa: CASAGKRDTYEQYF
CDR3nt: TGTGCCAGCGCCGGGAAGCGGGACACATACGAGCAGTACTTC

d_gene: TRBD1
v_gene: TRBV30
j_gene: TRBJ2-7
abundance: -
CDR3aa: CAWSVRTGGYEQYF
CDR3nt: TGTGCCTGGAGTGTACGGACAGGGGGCTACGAGCAGTACTTC

d_gene: TRBD1
v_gene: TRBV6-5
j_gene: TRBJ1-2
abundance: -
CDR3aa: CASSYGGQGNYGYTF
CDR3nt: TGTGCCAGCAGTTACGGAGGACAGGGAAACTATGGCTACACCTTC

d_gene: -
v_gene: TRBV25-1
j_gene: TRBJ1-4
abundance: -
CDR3aa: CASSEWATNEKLFF
CDR3nt: TGTGCCAGCAGTGAATGGGCAACTAATGAAAAACTGTTTTTT

d_gene: TRBD1
v_gene: TRBV5-1
j_gene: TRBJ1-2
abundance: -
CDR3aa: CASSLWSGGNIGGYTF
CDR3nt: TGCGCCAGCAGCTTGTGGTCAGGGGGAAATATTGGCGGCTACACCTTC

d_gene: TRBD1
v_gene: TRBV10-1
j_gene: TRBJ2-5
abundance: -
CDR3aa: CASSVTGSGTQYF
CDR3nt: TGCGCCAGCAGTGTGACAGGGTCAGGGACCCAGTACTTC

d_gene: -
v_gene: TRBV6-1
j_gene: TRBJ1-4
abundance: -
CDR3aa: CASSEGTVGREKLFF
CDR3nt: TGTGCCAGCAGTGAAGGGACAGTAGGACGGGAAAAACTGTTTTTT

d_gene: -
v_gene: TRBV19
j_gene: TRBJ1-1
abundance: -
CDR3aa: CASSIPAGMNTEAFF
CDR3nt: TGTGCCAGTAGTATCCCGGCTGGTATGAACACTGAAGCTTTCTTT

d_gene: TRBD2
v_gene: TRBV19
j_gene: TRBJ2-3
abundance: once
CDR3aa: CASRGLAGEVWDTQYF
CDR3nt: TGTGCCAGTAGGGGACTAGCGGGAGAAGTCTGGGATACGCAGTATTTT

d_gene: -
v_gene: TRBV29-1
j_gene: TRBJ2-2
abundance: -
CDR3aa: CSVVGSGELFF
CDR3nt: TGCAGCGTTGTGGGGAGCGGGGAGCTGTTTTTT

d_gene: -
v_gene: TRBV21-1
j_gene: TRBJ2-1
abundance: -
CDR3aa: CASNHPSGRLGNEQFF
CDR3nt: TGTGCCAGCAACCACCCTAGCGGGAGATTGGGCAATGAGCAGTTCTTC

d_gene: -
v_gene: TRBV4-1
j_gene: TRBJ1-2
abundance: few
CDR3aa: CASSPQTNSHYGYTF
CDR3nt: TGCGCCAGCAGCCCCCAGACAAACAGCCACTATGGCTACACCTTC

d_gene: -
v_gene: TRBV6-5
j_gene: TRBJ1-5
abundance: -
CDR3aa: CASSTREGNQPQHF
CDR3nt: TGTGCCAGCAGTACCCGGGAGGGGAATCAGCCCCAGCATTTT

d_gene: -
v_gene: TRBV30
j_gene: TRBJ1-4
abundance: -
CDR3aa: CAWSVMGAKNEKLFF
CDR3nt: TGTGCCTGGAGTGTTATGGGAGCTAAAAATGAAAAACTGTTTTTT

d_gene: -
v_gene: TRBV7-6
j_gene: TRBJ2-1
abundance: -
CDR3aa: CASSLVQGRYNEQFF
CDR3nt: TGTGCCAGCAGCTTAGTGCAGGGCCGGTACAATGAGCAGTTCTTC

d_gene: TRBD2
v_gene: TRBV7-6
j_gene: TRBJ2-2
abundance: -
CDR3aa: CASSRSGRSGELFF
CDR3nt: TGTGCCAGCAGCCGGAGCGGGAGATCCGGGGAGCTGTTTTTT

d_gene: TRBD1
v_gene: TRBV6-1
j_gene: TRBJ1-2
abundance: -
CDR3aa: CASSPEVRGSPGGTF
CDR3nt: TGTGCCAGCAGTCCGGAAGTCAGGGGGTCGCCGGGGGGCACCTTC